This T cell receptor (beta chain) was observed in a study of human T cells and chemical hapten exposure (dated by TCRdb to about 2021). Some background on the complete study: For sensitization, 2% DPC in acetone was applied to a 2 cm by 2 cm area of upper inner arm skin. Throughout the roughly 23-week study period, patients were also given weekly therapeutic DPC doses on the scalp. Peripheral blood TCR repertoire changes were tracked in vivo in alopecia patients during primary and secondary sensitization to the hapten diphenylcyclopropenone (DPC). Patch testing was performed on the upper back with Finn chambers containing 0.01% DPC, and the patch tests were scored after 6 days according to International Contact Dermatitis Research Group standards. The libraries were sequenced as a pool, and the TCR yield per sample differed mostly because of small variations in library volumes within the pool. Some 29 alopecia patients gave blood for TCR sequencing at one to four time points (pre-sensitization, 2, 6 and 24 weeks). Most of the patients in the cohort were female, and the cohort covered alopecia areata with under or over 50% scalp involvement, alopecia totalis and alopecia universalis. Blood was sampled from patients pre-sensitization (week 0) and at 2, 6 and about 24 weeks after DPC sensitization. Beyond this particular receptor, the publication reports: Compared with pre-sensitization or healthy control sets, expanded TCRs formed significantly more large CDR3 similarity clusters, which is consistent with antigen-driven responses. Repeated subsampling changed both the strength of the expansion versus patch-test correlation and the threshold at which that correlation became significant. Because every patient had alopecia, a presumed autoimmune disease, the patients' immune response might differ from that of healthy individuals. The number of PT1 expanded TCRs positively correlated with patch test score, significant at thresholds 8, 16 and 32 but not 4. No change with DPC sensitization was found in the number of TCRs above 1 in 1000 frequency, and no evidence of global repertoire structure alterations was found.

The label giving this sample's time point can be read as: patch test 2, 6 weeks after DPC sensitization. The intended sense of this specimen's treatment or condition label: therapeutic diphenylcyclopropenone sensitization with weekly scalp DPC. Blood at each patch-test visit was drawn before the patch test was applied. Patients were considered eligible if aged 18 to 70, diagnosed with alopecia and deemed suitable for DPC therapy, and patients were excluded if pregnant. Total RNA was isolated from unfractionated whole blood collected in Tempus Blood RNA tubes. Trimming costs V 3 bases and J 4 bases, and their ends lie 11 bases apart. Sequences LGHDT (CDR1) and YNNKEL (CDR2) are obtained from the germline V gene (reference sequence). Including cysteine and phenylalanine, the CDR3 has 14 amino acids. The kept DNA is CDR3 alone, 42 bases in frame from the first base. The method was RACE. These reads were obtained on a NextSeq 500. During library preparation, unique molecular identifiers were attached to individual cDNA molecules so that TCRs could be counted in a quantitative, reproducible way. From each blood RNA sample, both TCR alpha and TCR beta chains were sequenced. Per the authors' processing: The median number of TCRs per sample was over 85,000, ranging from roughly 20,000 to 700,000. V, J and CDR3 annotation of the TCR reads was carried out using the Decombinator software suite. To make PS versus PT1 abundance plots, every sample was subsampled to the same number of TCRs (28,000). TCRs were defined as expanded if absent before sensitization and observed at least eight times at the 2-week time point. TCRdb trimmed the raw reads at Q25, called clones with MiXCR and kept productive beta chains. Rows merge per CDR3 protein into single entries with the most common DNA and genes. TCRdb's processing, not the authors', yielded these V and J calls. The sample table records 89,000 or so distinct CDR3 sequences; about 6.6% of these occur just once. Of the sample, 1% to 1.5% is held by the ten largest clones.

Turning to this clonotype: The target of this receptor is not known. It has no much larger one-base neighbor in the sample; base qualities were not kept.

This sequence uses TRBV3-1 and TRBJ2-3; a tentative D call is TRBD2 (6 bases match). The input for sequencing was whole blood, taken in connection with sensitization to the hapten diphenylcyclopropenone (DPC). The sequence was obtained from a woman in her twenties or thirties with alopecia areata. Some clones in this sample may be carry-over from other donors' samples. The CDR3 reads as follows: CASSHTTRPDTQYF. The DNA sequence is TGTGCCAGCAGCCATACGACTAGACCAGATACGCAGTATTTT.